The next 10 T cell receptor beta chains were all read from a single sample in a study of T cell responses to AZD1222 COVID-19 vaccine. The protocol was immunoSEQ multiplex PCR, while the TCRdb copy is restricted to in-frame clones and leaves out a portion. Counted here are around 50,000 clones, 89% occurring once; the ten biggest clones make up over 4%. The sample in question was peripheral blood, obtained 28 days after the second AZD1222 dose. Receptors were obtained from an adult who received the AZD1222 COVID-19 vaccine.

The rearrangement links TRBV7-2 to TRBJ1-3; 9 bases align to TRBD1. This CDR3 has 14 amino acids. Unmatched junction bases numbered 7, after V lost 6 bases and J lost 7 bases. CDR1 is SGHTA, CDR2 FQGNSA, per germline. DNA of the CDR3: TGTGCCAGCAGTCGACCGGGACAGGGCAACACCATATATTTT. Protein sequence: CASSRPGQGNTIYF.

V gene TRBV7-2 combines with J gene TRBJ2-3; possibly TRBD1 for D (5 bases). Trimming pared 5 bases from V and 2 bases from J, leaving 17 bases between. The CDR3 has 16 residues. Per germline, CDR1 SGHTA and CDR2 FQGNSA. CDR3: CASSPLVRVVTDTQYF. CDR3 DNA: TGTGCCAGCAGCCCTCTGGTCAGGGTAGTCACAGATACGCAGTATTTT.

Only a few counts were recorded for this clone. V and J are TRBV5-4 and TRBJ2-3, with 11 bases fitting TRBD2. CDR3 length equals 16 residues. Per germline, CDR1 SGHNT and CDR2 YYREEE (reference sequence). Trimming removed 2 bases from V and 4 bases from J; junction bases left unmatched: 6. In DNA form, the CDR3 reads TGTGCCAGCAGCTTTCGAGTAGCGGGGGGGCCAGATACGCAGTATTTT. It yields the protein CASSFRVAGGPDTQYF. Using reference TRBV5-4 and TRBJ2-3 for the parts outside the CDR3, the full variable domain is ETGVTQSPTHLIKTRGQQVTLRCSSQSGHNTVSWYQQALGQGPQFIFQYYREEENGRGNFPPRFSGLQFPNYSSELNVNALELDDSALYLCASSFRVAGGPDTQYFGPGTRLTVL.

Only one count was recorded for this clone. This rearrangement joins TRBV11-2 to TRBJ2-3, with TRBD2 matching 8 bases. Germline V gene sequence: CDR1 SGHAT, CDR2 FQNNGV. The CDR3 is 16 amino acids. The V gene end was trimmed by 0 bases and the J gene end by 7 bases; junction bases not matched to a gene: 9. This CDR3 reads CASSLDGSGSRYTQYF. CDR3 DNA sequence: TGTGCCAGCAGCTTAGATGGAAGCGGGAGCAGGTATACGCAGTATTTT.

The chain joins TRBV6-5 to TRBJ1-5, with TRBD1 matching 7 bases. This CDR3 region has 15 residues. Germline V CDR1 and CDR2: MNHEY, SVGAGI. V was clipped by 5 bases and J by 0 bases; unmatched bases: 4. CDR3 sequence: CASSRGTDSNQPQHF. In nucleotides, the CDR3 is TGTGCCAGCAGTAGGGGGACAGATAGCAATCAGCCCCAGCATTTT.

The CDR3 nucleotides read TGTGCCAGCAGCCTGGGACAGGGCGGGAACACCATATATTTT. Its translation: CASSLGQGGNTIYF. The chain joins TRBV6-5 to TRBJ1-3; 9 bases align to TRBD1. Germline V gene sequence: CDR1 MNHEY, CDR2 SVGAGI. The CDR3 has 14 residues. The ends lost 6 bases at V and 7 bases at J; junction bases unmatched: 7.

This chain's CDR3 is CASSWEGRISSGANVLTF. The CDR3 coding sequence is TGCGCCAGCAGCTGGGAGGGACGGATTAGCTCTGGGGCCAACGTCCTGACTTTC. The chain employs TRBV5-1 and TRBJ2-6; 7 nucleotides agree with TRBD2. The CDR3 consists of 18 residues. Germline V lookup: CDR1 SGHRS, CDR2 YFSETQ. V shed 3 bases and J 0 bases; nucleotides not matched to a gene: 9.

Written as DNA, the CDR3 is TGTGCCAGCAGTGAAAGATATGGGAGGAACACTGAAGCTTTCTTT. This gives the protein CASSERYGRNTEAFF. The chain employs TRBV2 and TRBJ1-1; D is uncertain. The ends were cut back, 2 bases at V and 1 base at J, with 11 bases in the middle. The CDR3 runs to 15 residues. The V gene's germline CDR1 is SNHLY and CDR2 FYNNEI.

The chain has TRBV9 and TRBJ2-7, with unresolved D. From germline, CDR1 is SGDLS and CDR2 YYNGEE. Trimming removed 0 bases from V and 7 bases from J, with 14 bases in between. The length of the CDR3 is 14 residues. The CDR3 nucleotides are TGTGCCAGCAGCGTAGAAGGAGAAATGGGGGAGCAGTACTTC. The encoded protein is CASSVEGEMGEQYF.

V gene TRBV28 combines with J gene TRBJ2-3, with a tentative D call TRBD1 (6 bases). CDR3 length: 19 amino acids. Germline V gene lookup returns CDR1 MDHEN and CDR2 SYDVKM. Trimming shortened V by 4 bases and J by 3 bases, and 26 bases separated the two germline ends. CDR3 region: CASSSADPGHLTRTDTQYF. CDR3 DNA sequence: TGTGCCAGCAGTTCTGCCGACCCGGGACATCTAACGCGGACAGATACGCAGTATTTT.